The entry below gives a single T cell receptor (beta chain) sequence along with its context. The antigen is not known. From germline, CDR1 is SGHAT and CDR2 FQDESV (reference sequence). The CDR3 is 14 residues long. V lost 4 bases to trimming and J lost 5 bases; unmatched junction nucleotides: 5. Profiling relied on immunoSEQ multiplex PCR, and the TCRdb table lists in-frame clones only, not all of them. The table shows approximately 88,000 clones, with 90% occurring only once. This sample is drawn from a study of T cell responses to AZD1222 COVID-19 vaccine. General observations from the study: The donor cohort was predominantly white British with a female majority, and clonal diversity may have been underestimated. Repertoires were obtained solely post-peak T cell response. Among vaccine-associated CD4 TCRs, coverage spanned spike, with dominance at 160-218 and 743-854. Among those given AZD1222, only five to seven were seropositive at baseline.

This chain connects TRBV11-1 to TRBJ2-7; 10 bases are a match to TRBD2. The specimen was peripheral blood, collected 28 days after the second AZD1222 dose. This receptor was taken from an adult who received the AZD1222 COVID-19 vaccine. CDR3 sequence: CASSSSSGGHEQYF. The DNA for the CDR3 is TGTGCCAGCAGCTCCTCTAGCGGGGGCCACGAGCAGTACTTC.